This TCR beta chain was recovered during a study of blood T cell repertoires in COVID-19. Authors' analysis steps: Amplification of reference gene primers was used by the study to estimate nucleated cell counts. Using immunoSEQ multiplex PCR, the repertoire was profiled, and TCRdb retains in-frame clones only, with some absent. D and trimming were read from the DNA, whereas the V and J calls and clone size are those reported in that table. The data show roughly 400,000 clones, more than 85% seen once. Within the 2 weeks before study entry, each person in the exposed group met a COVID-19 case. This CDR3 has 12 amino acids. Germline V gives CDR1 LNHDA, CDR2 SQIVND (reference sequence). The ends were cut back, 3 bases at V and 6 bases at J, with 9 bases in the middle. The table lists this clone with a count of one.

This receptor was obtained from a woman in her forties who had been exposed to COVID-19. Input material: PBMCs or T cells enriched from blood (not recorded which). The chain combines TRBV19 with TRBJ2-7; D might be TRBD2 (5 bases). CDR3 sequence: CASSMRGSEQYF. DNA of the CDR3: TGTGCCAGTAGTATGCGAGGGAGCGAGCAGTACTTC.